This entry lists 32 T cell receptor beta chains sequenced from one sample in a study of blood T cell repertoires in COVID-19. Some clones are missing from TCRdb's copy, which holds only in-frame ones; the method was immunoSEQ multiplex PCR. The sample includes more than 100,000 clones, roughly 84% of them seen just once. The sample comprised peripheral blood. The receptors were gathered from a human donor in a cohort sampled during active COVID-19.

The sample holds one count of this clone. J is TRBJ2-1 and V is TRBV5-6; TRBD1 matches at 12 bases. Germline V lookup: CDR1 SGHDT, CDR2 YYEEEE. This CDR3 contains 15 residues. V shed 9 bases, J shed 7 bases, and the junction held 11 bases outside the gene matches. CDR3 in DNA: TGTGCCACCTCGGCCAGGGACAGGGGGCTTAATGAGCAGTTCTTC. Its translation: CATSARDRGLNEQFF.

The V gene is TRBV18, the J gene TRBJ1-1; D may be TRBD1 (6 bases). This CDR3 has 14 amino acids. Germline lookup yields CDR1 KGHSH and CDR2 LQKENI. The V gene lost 7 bases and the J gene lost 3 bases, with 15 bases spanning the gap. Here the CDR3 reads CASLRGQTHTEAFF. The CDR3 DNA sequence: TGTGCCAGCTTACGAGGACAGACGCACACTGAAGCTTTCTTT.

The rearrangement links TRBV9 to TRBJ2-1, with D maybe TRBD1 (6 bases). V was cut by 4 bases and J by 5 bases, with 13 bases left in between. Germline values: CDR1 SGDLS, CDR2 YYNGEE. CDR3 length: 14 amino acids. CDR3 residues: CASSPQTGNNEQFF. The CDR3 bases are TGTGCCAGCAGCCCTCAGACAGGAAACAATGAGCAGTTCTTC.

This clone occurred a few times. The genes are TRBV6-5 and TRBJ2-3; TRBD1 might be the D (6 bases). The CDR3 extends over 11 amino acids. The V gene's germline CDR1 is MNHEY and CDR2 SVGAGI. The V gene lost 11 bases and the J gene lost 3 bases, with 9 bases spanning the gap. CDR3: CAAQGTDTQYF. CDR3 bases: TGTGCCGCACAGGGTACAGATACGCAGTATTTT.

This sequence joins TRBV18 and TRBJ1-3; a possible D gene is TRBD1 (6 bases). Deletions cut 2 bases from V and 7 bases from J, with 12 bases between. The germline CDR1 and CDR2 sequences are KGHSH and LQKENI. This CDR3 comprises 14 residues. CDR3 DNA sequence: TGTGCCAGCTCACCAAACGGGGGGCCCAACACCATATATTTT. Translation: CASSPNGGPNTIYF.

V usage is TRBV2 and J usage is TRBJ2-2, with TRBD2 identical over 11 bases. Germline-derived CDR1 and CDR2 are SNHLY and FYNNEI. The CDR3 has 15 amino acids. Trimming took 5 bases from V and 6 from J; bases not matched to a gene: 5. The chain's CDR3 is CASSIAGGPSGELFF. The CDR3 DNA sequence: TGTGCCAGCAGTATAGCGGGGGGGCCTTCCGGGGAGCTGTTTTTT.

The chain carries TRBV10-3 and TRBJ1-1; TRBD1 matches 8 bases. Germline V gene sequence: CDR1 ENHRY, CDR2 SYGVKD. The ends lost 4 bases at V and 6 bases at J; junction bases unmatched: 4. CDR3 length: 13 amino acids. The CDR3 coding sequence is TGTGCCATCAGTGGGACAGGGTACGCTGAAGCTTTCTTT. Its protein is CAISGTGYAEAFF.

This clone occurred once. The CDR3 loop is CASRTGTGGGSPLHF. CDR3 nucleotide sequence: TGTGCCAGCAGAACCGGGACAGGGGGTGGTTCACCCCTCCACTTT. The rearrangement uses TRBV7-2 and TRBJ1-6; 11 bases match TRBD1. This CDR3 is 15 amino acids long. V lost 6 bases, J lost 9 bases, and 7 bases stayed unmatched. CDR1 and CDR2 from the germline V gene are SGHTA and FQGNSA.

The J gene is TRBJ1-2, the V gene TRBV6-5; D ambiguous. The germline gives CDR1 MNHEY, CDR2 SVGAGI. This CDR3 contains 14 residues. Trimming removed 6 bases at V and 7 bases at J, with 18 bases between. CDR3 nucleotide sequence: TGTGCCAGCAGCAGGACTTCTGTGAGTGGTGGCTACACCTTC. Protein: CASSRTSVSGGYTF.

The chain couples TRBV3-1 (or the pseudogene TRBV3-2) to TRBJ2-1; D is unclear. In germline, CDR1 is LGHDT, CDR2 YNNKEL (reference sequence). The CDR3 is 13 residues long. V lost 1 base and J 8 bases, leaving 9 bases between the germline ends. The CDR3 sequence is CASSQARIHEQFF. In DNA, the CDR3 is TGTGCCAGCAGCCAAGCCAGGATCCATGAGCAGTTCTTC.

V usage is TRBV27 and J usage is TRBJ2-1; D possibly corresponds to TRBD2 (5 bases). V lost 6 bases to trimming and J lost 9 bases, with 15 bases between them. CDR3 size: 13 residues. Germline CDR1 is MNHEY and CDR2 is SMNVEV (reference sequence). For the CDR3, the DNA is TGTGCCAGCAGCCTCTGGGAAGGAGGTGAGCAGTTCTTC. Its protein is CASSLWEGGEQFF.

The chain has TRBV10-1 and TRBJ2-3; 7 bases are shared with TRBD2. V was pared by 3 bases and J by 2 bases, with 2 bases of the junction left unmatched. The CDR3 is made up of 14 amino acids. CDR1 is WNHNN and CDR2 is SYGVQD in the germline V gene (reference sequence). The CDR3 region has the DNA TGCGCCAGCAGTGAAAGCGGGGTCACAGATACGCAGTATTTT. Translated, it gives CASSESGVTDTQYF.

This sequence joins TRBV3-1 (or the pseudogene TRBV3-2) and TRBJ2-7; no definite D call. The CDR3 runs 13 residues. Germline lookup yields CDR1 LGHDT and CDR2 YNNKEL (reference sequence). Between the trimmed V and J ends, which lost 4 bases and 3 bases, there was a span of 10 bases. The CDR3: CASSLRVGYEQYF. The CDR3, as DNA: TGTGCCAGCAGCCTTCGGGTCGGCTACGAGCAGTACTTC.

The chain has TRBV5-8 and TRBJ2-5; D uncertain. V was pared by 0 bases and J by 5 bases, with 17 bases between. CDR1 and CDR2 from the germline V gene are SGHTS and YDEGEE. This CDR3 has 16 residues. This CDR3 is CASSLGTAGSWETQYF. CDR3 sequence (DNA): TGTGCCAGCAGCTTGGGAACAGCCGGTTCCTGGGAGACCCAGTACTTC.

V is TRBV12-3 or TRBV12-4 and J is TRBJ1-1, with D maybe TRBD1 (6 bases). Trimming took 7 bases from V and 7 from J, leaving 16 bases between them. The CDR3 covers 13 residues. The DNA for the CDR3 is TGTGCCAGCACCCCCATTGGACAGTATGAAGCTTTCTTT. Translated, it gives CASTPIGQYEAFF.

In this sample, this clone turned up a few times. The chain recombines TRBV5-1 with TRBJ1-1, with 8 nucleotides matching TRBD1. Looked up from germline, CDR1 is SGHRS and CDR2 is YFSETQ. The junction had 10 bases not matched to a gene; V was cut back by 4 bases and J by 11 bases. The CDR3 runs 13 residues. The CDR3 sequence is CASSPTGAKSAFF. Written as DNA, the CDR3 is TGCGCCAGCAGCCCGACAGGGGCGAAGAGCGCTTTCTTT.

This chain links TRBV27 with TRBJ1-2; D is unclear. Per the germline V gene, CDR1 is MNHEY and CDR2 is SMNVEV (reference sequence). The CDR3 loop spans 10 amino acids. V was pared by 7 bases and J by 8 bases, with 8 bases between. CDR3 residues: CASTPLGYTF. For the CDR3, the DNA is TGTGCCAGCACCCCCTTGGGCTACACCTTC.

The genes are TRBV11-3 and TRBJ2-7, with D unclear. V was pared by 5 bases and J by 5 bases, with 19 bases between. CDR1 is SGHNT and CDR2 is YENEEA in the germline V gene. The CDR3 sequence is 15 residues long. CDR3 loop: CASSQDPPGSHEQYF. CDR3 DNA: TGTGCCAGCAGCCAAGACCCACCGGGTTCCCACGAGCAGTACTTC. Using reference TRBV11-3 and TRBJ2-7 for the parts outside the CDR3, the full variable domain is EAGVVQSPRYKIIEKKQPVAFWCNPISGHNTLYWYLQNLGQGPELLIRYENEEAVDDSQLPKDRFSAERLKGVDSTLKIQPAELGDSAVYLCASSQDPPGSHEQYFGPGTRLTVT.

The J gene is TRBJ2-7, the V gene TRBV4-3; D possibly corresponds to TRBD1 (5 bases). The CDR3 sequence is 17 residues long. Trimming stripped 4 bases from V and 0 bases from J, with 19 bases between. The V gene's germline CDR1 is LGHNA and CDR2 YSLEER. The DNA for the CDR3 is TGCGCCAGCAGCCCCAGAGTGGGGCCTTCTCCCTCCTACGAGCAGTACTTC. Its translation: CASSPRVGPSPSYEQYF.

The J gene is TRBJ2-5, the V gene TRBV5-1; 10 nucleotides match TRBD2. J gave up 1 base and V 9 bases, and 0 bases lay outside the gene matches. From germline, CDR1 is SGHRS and CDR2 YFSETQ. The CDR3 sequence is 12 residues long. The CDR3 loop is CATSGGQETQYF. The CDR3 bases are TGCGCCACTAGCGGGGGCCAAGAGACCCAGTACTTC.

This clone has just one count. The rearrangement links TRBV7-6 to TRBJ2-1, with TRBD1 as a possible D gene (5 bases). Trimming removed 3 bases from V and 6 bases from J, with 15 bases in between. Germline V gene sequence: CDR1 SGHVS, CDR2 FNYEAQ. The CDR3 runs to 15 residues. The CDR3 sequence: CASSFRVGWGNEQFF. In DNA form, the CDR3 reads TGTGCCAGCAGCTTCAGGGTGGGTTGGGGCAATGAGCAGTTCTTC.

The CDR3 here is CASSFLTGTNTEAFF. The DNA for the CDR3 is TGTGCCAGCAGTTTCCTGACAGGGACGAACACTGAAGCTTTCTTT. The chain joins TRBV2 to TRBJ1-1, with 7 bases fitting TRBD1. After removal of 5 bases from V and 1 base from J, the junction contained 7 bases not matched to a gene. The V gene's germline CDR1 is SNHLY and CDR2 FYNNEI. There are 15 residues in the CDR3. The entire variable domain, with the rest obtained from reference TRBV2 and TRBJ1-1, is as follows: EPEVTQTPSHQVTQMGQEVILRCVPISNHLYFYWYRQILGQKVEFLVSFYNNEISEKSEIFDDQFSVERPDGSNFTLKIRSTKLEDSAMYFCASSFLTGTNTEAFFGQGTRLTVV.

V usage is TRBV5-8 and J usage is TRBJ1-2; the D is unclear. The CDR3 sequence is 12 residues long. Germline lookup yields CDR1 SGHTS and CDR2 YDEGEE. With 0 bases removed from V and 8 bases from J, the gap between germline ends came to 8 bases. The CDR3 region is CASSLGSRGYTF. The DNA for the CDR3 is TGTGCCAGCAGCTTGGGCTCGAGGGGCTACACCTTC.

The chain is built from TRBV24-1 and TRBJ2-3; TRBD1 is a possible D gene (6 bases). Deletions cut 3 bases from V and 0 bases from J, with 9 bases between. The CDR3 has 15 residues. CDR1 and CDR2 (germline): KGHDR, SFDVKD. In nucleotides, the CDR3 is TGTGCCACCAGTGATCCGGGACATAGCACAGATACGCAGTATTTT. Residues: CATSDPGHSTDTQYF.

The rearrangement uses TRBV7-8 and TRBJ1-2; unclear D gene. The germline V and J ends were trimmed by 1 base and 4 bases, with 10 bases remaining between them. CDR1 and CDR2 (germline): SGHVS, FQNEAQ. The CDR3 extends over 14 amino acids. The CDR3 DNA is TGTGCCAGCAGCTTAGACACAGCCCCCTATGGCTACACCTTC. This translates into CASSLDTAPYGYTF.

This clone was seen a handful of times. The sample carries other DNA sequences with the same CDR3. V gene TRBV5-1 combines with J gene TRBJ2-5; TRBD2 aligns across 7 bases. The CDR3 totals 14 residues. The trim removed 0 bases at V and 4 bases at J, leaving 3 bases unmatched. In germline, CDR1 is SGHRS, CDR2 YFSETQ. This chain's CDR3 is CASSLAGGGETQYF. The DNA of the CDR3 is TGCGCCAGCAGCTTGGCGGGAGGCGGAGAGACCCAGTACTTC.

The chain employs TRBV9 and TRBJ1-1; possible D gene TRBD1, 6 bases. The V end was cut by 2 bases, the J end by 1 base, with 15 bases between. Germline V gene lookup returns CDR1 SGDLS and CDR2 YYNGEE. The CDR3 runs to 16 residues. CDR3 residues: CASSVYGTIPNTEAFF. The CDR3 DNA sequence: TGTGCCAGCAGCGTTTATGGGACAATACCGAACACTGAAGCTTTCTTT.

CDR3 sequence reads: CASSLGQGAHEQYF. The CDR3 DNA reads TGTGCCAGCAGCCTAGGACAGGGGGCTCACGAGCAGTACTTC. The chain carries TRBV14 and TRBJ2-7; 11 nucleotides line up with TRBD1. After removal of 4 bases from V and 5 bases from J, the junction contained 4 bases not matched to a gene. Per the germline V gene, CDR1 is SGHDN and CDR2 is FVKESK. The CDR3 totals 14 residues.

The rearrangement uses TRBV3-1 (or the pseudogene TRBV3-2) and TRBJ1-2, with TRBD1 matching 7 bases. The CDR3 consists of 16 residues. The V gene's germline CDR1 is LGHDT and CDR2 YNNKEL (reference sequence). V lost 0 bases and J lost 1; bases outside the gene matches: 5. The DNA for the CDR3 is TGTGCCAGCAGCCAAGAAACAGGGGCTATTAACTATGGCTACACCTTC. This gives the protein CASSQETGAINYGYTF.

The CDR3 bases are TGTGCCAGCAGTAGATACACCGGAGGGCCAGATACGCAGTATTTT. Translation gives CASSRYTGGPDTQYF. The chain carries TRBV6-5 and TRBJ2-3; weak D call: TRBD2 (6 bases). Per the germline V gene, CDR1 is MNHEY and CDR2 is SVGAGI. This CDR3 contains 15 residues. Between the trimmed V and J ends, which lost 5 bases and 4 bases, there was a span of 16 bases.

This rearrangement joins TRBV1 to TRBJ2-7; the D call TRBD1 from the table was never checked on the DNA. TRBV1 is a recognized pseudogene. CDR3 size: 18 residues. CDR3 region: CTSSQESGTGERSYEQYF. The CDR3 nucleotides read TGCACCAGCAGCCAAGAATCCGGGACAGGGGAAAGATCCTACGAGCAGTACTTC.

This clone was counted only a few times. The V and J genes are TRBV3-1 (or the pseudogene TRBV3-2) and TRBJ1-5; possibly TRBD1 for D (5 bases). The V gene lost 2 bases and the J gene lost 1 base, with 6 bases spanning the gap. In germline, CDR1 is LGHDT, CDR2 YNNKEL (reference sequence). The CDR3 is 14 amino acids. The CDR3 reads CASSQQGSNQPQHF. CDR3 DNA: TGTGCCAGCAGCCAACAGGGAAGCAATCAGCCCCAGCATTTT.